The 15 T cell receptor beta chains below were found in one sample sequenced in a study of technical replicates of blood from several donors. The table came from immunoSEQ multiplex PCR; TCRdb's copy has only in-frame clones and leaves some out. The table shows tens of thousands of clones, with 90% to 98% occurring only once. Sequencing input: T cells isolated from PBMCs. These receptors originate from a human donor in good health.

The V call is TRBV7-6, the J call TRBJ2-7; 10 positions agree with TRBD2. Germline lookup yields CDR1 SGHVS and CDR2 FNYEAQ. With V trimmed by 7 bases and J by 4 bases, 10 bases remained unmatched. The CDR3 extends over 15 amino acids. CDR3 DNA sequence: TGTGCCAGCAAGAGGGGGACTAGCGAGAATTACGAGCAGTACTTC. Protein product: CASKRGTSENYEQYF.

The chain links TRBV10-3 to TRBJ2-2, with D uncertain. This CDR3 spans 14 amino acids. Looked up from germline, CDR1 is ENHRY and CDR2 is SYGVKD. V gave up 8 bases and J gave up 2 bases, with 12 bases separating them. CDR3 loop: CAIRVAENTGELFF. The CDR3 DNA sequence: TGTGCCATCCGGGTCGCAGAAAACACCGGGGAGCTGTTTTTT.

The chain is built from TRBV29-1 and TRBJ2-7; possibly TRBD2 for D (6 bases). The CDR3 loop spans 14 amino acids. The V gene lost 1 base and the J gene lost 2 bases, with 12 bases spanning the gap. From germline, CDR1 is SQVTM and CDR2 ANQGSEA. CDR3 coding DNA: TGCAGCGTTGAAGTGGCAGGGACTCCCTACGAGCAGTACTTC. This codes for CSVEVAGTPYEQYF.

The V and J genes are TRBV5-4 and TRBJ2-7; 8 bases are a match to TRBD1. Trimming took 2 bases from V and 4 from J; bases not matched to a gene: 5. This CDR3 has 14 amino acids. CDR1 and CDR2 (germline): SGHNT, YYREEE (reference sequence). The DNA of the CDR3 is TGTGCCAGCAGCTTAGGACAGGGCTCTTACGAGCAGTACTTC. It translates to CASSLGQGSYEQYF.

The chain couples TRBV5-1 to TRBJ1-4, with no clear D. The germline CDR1 and CDR2 sequences are SGHRS and YFSETQ. V lost 4 bases and J 2 bases, leaving 18 bases between the germline ends. The CDR3 has 17 amino acids. CDR3 protein: CASSNFGGGFTNEKLFF. The CDR3 region has the DNA TGCGCCAGCAGCAACTTCGGAGGAGGGTTTACTAATGAAAAACTGTTTTTT.

The V and J genes are TRBV7-9 and TRBJ2-2; possibly TRBD1 for D (5 bases). CDR3 length: 13 residues. The V gene's germline CDR1 is SEHNR and CDR2 FQNEAQ (reference sequence). The V end lost 7 bases, the J end lost 3 bases, and 9 bases lay between the germline ends. The CDR3 loop reads CASTQQDTGELFF. The CDR3 nucleotides read TGTGCCAGCACCCAACAGGACACCGGGGAGCTGTTTTTT.

The V gene is TRBV11-2, the J gene TRBJ2-5, with D perhaps TRBD2 (6 bases). Looked up from germline, CDR1 is SGHAT and CDR2 is FQNNGV. This CDR3 comprises 13 residues. Trimming left V 2 bases short and J 5 bases short, with 9 bases between. In DNA, the CDR3 is TGTGCCAGCAGCTTATCCAGCGGGGAGACCCAGTACTTC. This sequence encodes CASSLSSGETQYF.

This chain joins TRBV29-1 and TRBJ2-7; D perhaps matches TRBD1 (6 bases). CDR1 and CDR2 (germline): SQVTM, ANQGSEA. V lost 5 bases and J lost 6, with 20 bases in between. The CDR3 covers 14 residues. The CDR3 protein is CSVLTGSQIGEQYF. CDR3 coding DNA: TGCAGCGTTCTCACAGGGTCGCAAATTGGCGAGCAGTACTTC.

The chain combines TRBV6-5 with TRBJ2-2, with D tentatively TRBD2 (6 bases). The germline gives CDR1 MNHEY, CDR2 SVGAGI. This CDR3 has 13 residues. With 6 bases removed from V and 4 bases from J, the gap between germline ends came to 9 bases. This CDR3 is CASSGTPTGELFF. DNA of the CDR3: TGTGCCAGCAGCGGGACTCCCACCGGGGAGCTGTTTTTT.

This clone was recorded only once. J is TRBJ2-7 and V is TRBV28, with unresolved D. Germline lookup yields CDR1 MDHEN and CDR2 SYDVKM. The CDR3 totals 14 residues. The V end was cut by 6 bases, the J end by 7 bases, with 19 bases between. The CDR3 sequence: CASRPVSRVWEQYF. The DNA for the CDR3 is TGTGCCAGCAGGCCAGTCAGCCGGGTGTGGGAGCAGTACTTC.

V is TRBV28 and J is TRBJ1-5, with D perhaps matching TRBD1 (6 bases). The V end lost 3 bases, the J end lost 3 bases, and 12 bases lay between the germline ends. The V gene's germline CDR1 is MDHEN and CDR2 SYDVKM. The CDR3 runs 15 residues. The CDR3 DNA sequence: TGTGCCAGCAGTTTTCCAGGGGTCACCAATCAGCCCCAGCATTTT. Encoded protein: CASSFPGVTNQPQHF.

This chain uses TRBV7-8 with TRBJ2-1, with TRBD2 matching 15 bases. Unmatched junction bases numbered 12, after V lost 5 bases and J lost 7 bases. CDR1 is SGHVS, CDR2 FQNEAQ, per germline. The CDR3 has 18 residues. CDR3 sequence: CASSRSRGLAGGPNEQFF. CDR3 bases: TGTGCCAGCAGCCGCAGTAGAGGACTAGCGGGAGGGCCGAATGAGCAGTTCTTC.

The chain carries TRBV29-1 and TRBJ1-1; D is possibly TRBD1 (5 bases). CDR1 and CDR2 from the germline V gene are SQVTM and ANQGSEA. The CDR3 runs 13 residues. V was shortened by 2 bases and J by 1 base, with 8 bases between the two germline ends. In nucleotides, the CDR3 is TGCAGCGTTGAATTCCAGGGGAACACTGAAGCTTTCTTT. Translating gives CSVEFQGNTEAFF. Supplemented by reference TRBV29-1 and TRBJ1-1, the full variable domain reads SAVISQKPSRDICQRGTSLTIQCQVDSQVTMMFWYRQQPGQSLTLIATANQGSEATYESGFVIDKFPISRPNLTFSTLTVSNMSPEDSSIYLCSVEFQGNTEAFFGQGTRLTVV.

This clone was detected only once. This chain uses TRBV2 with TRBJ2-7; D unresolved. V was clipped by 7 bases and J by 3 bases, with 16 bases between them. The CDR3 runs 14 residues. CDR1 is SNHLY, CDR2 FYNNEI, per germline. The CDR3 DNA is TGTGCCAGCAATGTGAACAGAAATAACTACGAGCAGTACTTC. It translates to CASNVNRNNYEQYF.

The rearrangement joins TRBV18 to TRBJ2-1, with TRBD2 matching 13 bases. The CDR3 extends over 15 amino acids. Germline assignment: CDR1 KGHSH and CDR2 LQKENI. The V and J ends lost 0 bases and 7 bases, in that order; junction bases with no gene match: 0. The CDR3: CASSPPLAGGNEQFF. The CDR3 region has the DNA TGTGCCAGCTCACCACCACTAGCGGGAGGGAATGAGCAGTTCTTC. Combining the CDR3 with reference TRBV18 and TRBJ2-1 gives the whole variable domain NAGVMQNPRHLVRRRGQEARLRCSPMKGHSHVYWYRQLPEEGLKFMVYLQKENIIDESGMPKERFSAEFPKEGPSILRIQQVVRGDSAAYFCASSPPLAGGNEQFFGPGTRLTVL.